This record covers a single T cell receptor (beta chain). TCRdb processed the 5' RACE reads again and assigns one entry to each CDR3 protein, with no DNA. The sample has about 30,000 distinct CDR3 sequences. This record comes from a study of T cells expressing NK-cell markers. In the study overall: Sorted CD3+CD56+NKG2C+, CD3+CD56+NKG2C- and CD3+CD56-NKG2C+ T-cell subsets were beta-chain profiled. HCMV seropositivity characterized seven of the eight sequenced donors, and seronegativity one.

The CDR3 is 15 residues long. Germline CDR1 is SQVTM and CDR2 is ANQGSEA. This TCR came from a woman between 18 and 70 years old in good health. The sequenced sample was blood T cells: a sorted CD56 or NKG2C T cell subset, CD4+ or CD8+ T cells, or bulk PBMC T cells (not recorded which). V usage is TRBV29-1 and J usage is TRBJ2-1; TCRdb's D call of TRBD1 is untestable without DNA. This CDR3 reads CSVEGFAGGYNEQFF.